This TCR beta chain originates from a study of tumor-infiltrating lymphocytes in primary liver carcinoma. Points from the study as a whole: Tumors significantly exceeded blood in top-250-clone fraction (p = 0.039).

From about 490 ng of total RNA, TCR beta-specific cDNA was reverse-transcribed using a constant-region primer. Amplification in three nested multiplex PCR rounds with slightly modified ARM-PCR gave rise to TCR beta libraries. The two initial PCR rounds, about 9 cycles each, used TRBV1-TRBV30 forward and C-beta reverse primers. One entry per CDR3 protein results from TCRdb running MiXCR on the multiplex PCR reads. The sample holds tens of thousands of distinct CDR3 sequences, roughly 75% seen once. Investigators took RNA and DNA out together from about 20-30 mg of unsorted bulk tissue. About this clonotype: The target antigen is unknown. Sequence at one end of the junction differs from germline and may be a read error.

This CDR3 has 15 residues. In germline, CDR1 is SGHTA, CDR2 FQGTGA. Sequenced material: tumor-adjacent normal liver tissue. The clonotype originates from a man between 40 and 49 years old with primary liver carcinoma and hepatitis B virus infection. The rearrangement joins TRBV7-3 to TRBJ2-1; 11 bases map to TRBD2. CDR3 nucleotide sequence: TGTGCCGGCAGCTTGAGTGGGACTAGCGGAGACGAGCAGTTCTTC. Its protein product is CAGSLSGTSGDEQFF.